This T cell receptor (beta chain) was identified in a study of breast tumors, draining lymph nodes, adjacent tissues. Study findings and constraints: Tumors had less TCR diversity than lymph nodes, more than nontumor tissue. Findings are consistent with lymph node origin and intratumoral expansion of most tumor T cells. Tumor T cell lymph node origin was a supported hypothesis, not proven.

Via MiXCR, TCRdb re-called the multiplex PCR reads, giving one row per CDR3 protein. This sample yields 20,000 or so distinct CDR3 sequences, of which roughly 50% are seen a single time; less than 9% belongs to the top ten. The J segment lost 4 bases and the V segment lost 1 base, leaving 12 bases of the junction unmatched. Germline CDR1 reads PRHDT; CDR2 reads FYEKMQ (reference sequence). The CDR3 covers 17 residues. A word on this clonotype: No antigen is known for it.

J is TRBJ2-7 and V is TRBV13; 8 bases are a match to TRBD1. Sequencing was performed on breast tumor tissue. The clonotype originates from a female donor with breast cancer. Some clones in this sample may be carry-over from other donors' samples. The CDR3 here is CASSLVTRRTGLYEQYF. CDR3 nucleotide sequence: TGTGCCAGCAGCTTAGTAACACGGCGGACAGGGCTATACGAGCAGTACTTC.